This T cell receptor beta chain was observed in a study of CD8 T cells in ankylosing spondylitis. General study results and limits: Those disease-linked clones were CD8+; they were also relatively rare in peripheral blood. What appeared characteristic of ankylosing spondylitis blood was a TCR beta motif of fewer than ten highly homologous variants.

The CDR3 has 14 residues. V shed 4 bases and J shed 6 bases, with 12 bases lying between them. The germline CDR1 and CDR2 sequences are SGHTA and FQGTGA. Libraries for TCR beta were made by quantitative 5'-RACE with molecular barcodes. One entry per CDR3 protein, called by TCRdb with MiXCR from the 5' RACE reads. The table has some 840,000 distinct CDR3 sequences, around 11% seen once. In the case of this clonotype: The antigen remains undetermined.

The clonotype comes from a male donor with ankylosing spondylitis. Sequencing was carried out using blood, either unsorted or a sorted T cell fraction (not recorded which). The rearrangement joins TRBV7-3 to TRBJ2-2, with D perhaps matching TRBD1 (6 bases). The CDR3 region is CASSSTGYPGELFF. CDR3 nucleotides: TGTGCCAGCAGCTCCACAGGGTATCCCGGGGAGCTGTTTTTT.